The clone carrying this T cell receptor (beta chain) was counted once. Antigen unknown. As for time point: week 35, safety follow-up. Vaccine doses each comprised 300 ug of mutant IDH1 20-mer peptide, with topical imiquimod. These data originate in a study of a mutant IDH1 vaccine in newly diagnosed glioma. Method: immunoSEQ multiplex PCR; TCRdb's copy keeps in-frame clones and lacks some. The sample has around 60,000 clones, about four fifths seen once. The CDR3 spans 13 residues. The V gene's germline CDR1 is MGHRA and CDR2 YSYEKL. Trimming left V 1 base short and J 0 bases short, with 0 bases between.

The receptor's source is a man in his forties with glioma. The chain combines TRBV4-1 with TRBJ1-4; D unresolved. The sequencing here drew on PBMCs, taken from a glioma patient whose treatment included an IDH1 peptide vaccine. The CDR3 bases are TGCGCCAGCAGCCAAGCAACTAATGAAAAACTGTTTTTT. This translates into CASSQATNEKLFF.